This T cell receptor beta chain was captured in a study of blood T cell repertoires in COVID-19. Study background: PBMCs, B-cell-depleted T cells, or T cells were the source of the cDNA or gDNA that made up the material.

The authors' processing: Counts of nucleated cells, estimated from reference gene primer amplification, were obtained. Clones were sequenced by immunoSEQ multiplex PCR, and TCRdb holds only the in-frame ones, with some missing. Clone size and the V and J calls come from that table; the DNA yielded D and trimming. The profile shows about 100,000 clones, about 82% of them singletons. V gave up 6 bases and J gave up 9 bases; unmatched junction bases: 12. Germline V lookup: CDR1 LGHDT, CDR2 YNNKEL (reference sequence). The CDR3 has 16 residues. Sequencing used peripheral blood. The J gene is TRBJ2-1, the V gene TRBV3-1 (or the pseudogene TRBV3-2), with 12 bases identical to TRBD1. The sequence derives from a man over 45 with active or convalescent COVID-19. For the CDR3, the DNA is TGTGCCAGCAGGACGACCGGGACAGGGGGCGCGGGTGAGCAGTTCTTC. Residues: CASRTTGTGGAGEQFF.